This TCR beta chain stems from a study of T cell repertoires in cytomegalovirus infection. Study outcomes and limitations: CMV carriers with the relevant HLA were identified by cumulative public TCR beta family frequency.

There are a few counts of this clonotype. Its specificity is unknown. Using its own MiXCR run on the reads, TCRdb lists one record per CDR3 protein. The data show about 770,000 distinct CDR3 sequences, approximately 32% seen once. The CDR3 is 15 residues long. The germline gives CDR1 SGHDT, CDR2 YYEEEE. V gave up 4 bases and J gave up 4 bases; unmatched junction bases: 9. The input for sequencing was cultured CD8+ T cells from PBMCs, taken from culture after CMV antigen stimulation. The chain links TRBV5-6 to TRBJ1-2, with TRBD1 matching over 8 bases. This receptor was taken from a human donor in good health (CMV status not recorded). Some clones in this sample may be carry-over from other donors' samples. The CDR3 DNA sequence: TGTGCCAGCAGCGAAACAGGGGGTATAATCTATGGCTACACCTTC. Its translation: CASSETGGIIYGYTF.